The 31 T cell receptor beta chains below were found in one sample sequenced in a study of blood T cell repertoires in COVID-19 (dated by TCRdb to 2019 to 2021). The receptor library was made with the immunoSEQ multiplex PCR assay. Imported from immuneACCESS, the table was reduced by TCRdb to in-frame sequences with V and J called. These copies leave out some clones; in studies compared against another copy, an unresolved V gene accounts for under half, and the cause of the remainder is not known. In this sample the table shows approximately 160,000 clones, around 84% of which occur a single time. Roughly 7% of the sample lies in the top ten. The specimen was peripheral blood. Receptors originate from a man between 45 and 60 years old with active or convalescent COVID-19.

This chain connects TRBV29-1 to TRBJ1-1; perhaps TRBD1 as D (5 bases). This CDR3 has 13 residues. V gave up 4 bases and J gave up 1 base, with 10 bases separating them. Germline V gene data show CDR1 as SQVTM and CDR2 as ANQGSEA. The CDR3 spells CSVGPRGNTEAFF. The CDR3 DNA reads as TGCAGCGTTGGGCCAAGGGGGAACACTGAAGCTTTCTTT. The entire variable domain, with the rest obtained from reference TRBV29-1 and TRBJ1-1, is as follows: SAVISQKPSRDICQRGTSLTIQCQVDSQVTMMFWYRQQPGQSLTLIATANQGSEATYESGFVIDKFPISRPNLTFSTLTVSNMSPEDSSIYLCSVGPRGNTEAFFGQGTRLTVV.

The chain employs TRBV5-1 and TRBJ2-1; D gene unclear. Germline V gene data show CDR1 as SGHRS and CDR2 as YFSETQ. The V end was cut by 0 bases, the J end by 0 bases, with 10 bases between. The CDR3 is made up of 16 amino acids. The CDR3 sequence is CASSLGATASYNEQFF. The CDR3 coding sequence is TGCGCCAGCAGCTTGGGGGCCACAGCCTCCTACAATGAGCAGTTCTTC.

The chain combines TRBV2 with TRBJ1-2, with TRBD1 matching over 9 bases. V was pared by 1 base and J by 13 bases, with 13 bases of the junction left unmatched. Germline-derived CDR1 and CDR2 are SNHLY and FYNNEI. CDR3 length: 15 residues. Here the CDR3 reads CASSEVETGGAGGTF. CDR3 coding DNA: TGTGCCAGCAGTGAAGTTGAGACAGGGGGAGCCGGGGGCACCTTC.

This clone was counted a single time. The chain couples TRBV7-2 to TRBJ2-7; D gene ambiguous. CDR1 and CDR2 from the germline V gene are SGHTA and FQGNSA. Trimming took off 5 bases at V and 0 bases at J, with 8 bases between the two ends. There are 13 residues in the CDR3. CDR3 sequence reads: CASSERNSYEQYF. DNA for the CDR3: TGTGCCAGCAGCGAGAGGAACTCCTACGAGCAGTACTTC.

The rearrangement joins TRBV30 to TRBJ1-2; the D is unclear. V gave up 1 base and J gave up 7 bases, with 13 bases separating them. The CDR3 is 13 amino acids. Germline CDR1 GTSNPN, CDR2 SVGIG (reference sequence). The CDR3 protein is CAWSEVPGSGYTF. DNA for the CDR3: TGTGCCTGGAGTGAGGTTCCGGGGAGTGGCTACACCTTC.

The V gene is TRBV6-5, the J gene TRBJ1-5, with unresolved D. V lost 8 bases, J lost 0 bases, and 8 bases lay in between. The CDR3 contains 13 residues. CDR1 MNHEY and CDR2 SVGAGI come from the germline V gene. The CDR3 DNA reads as TGTGCCAGCGATTACAATAGCAATCAGCCCCAGCATTTT. Its translation is CASDYNSNQPQHF.

V and J are TRBV7-2 and TRBJ1-5; TRBD1 might be the D (5 bases). Germline-derived CDR1 and CDR2 are SGHTA and FQGNSA. V lost 6 bases and J 0 bases, leaving 15 bases between the germline ends. This CDR3 has 16 amino acids. CDR3 coding DNA: TGTGCCAGCAGTCTTAACCGGGGGTTTAGCAATCAGCCCCAGCATTTT. This codes for CASSLNRGFSNQPQHF.

The V and J genes are TRBV27 and TRBJ1-5; D is uncertain. Germline V gene lookup returns CDR1 MNHEY and CDR2 SMNVEV (reference sequence). The CDR3 has 15 amino acids. Trimming left V 5 bases short and J 0 bases short, with 11 bases between. CDR3: CASSLLGISNQPQHF. The DNA for the CDR3 is TGTGCCAGCAGTCTCCTCGGGATTAGCAATCAGCCCCAGCATTTT.

The chain carries TRBV6-5 and TRBJ1-4; 8 bases line up with TRBD1. Losses at the gene ends were 5 bases for V and 8 bases for J; bases not matched to a gene: 7. The germline gives CDR1 MNHEY, CDR2 SVGAGI. The CDR3 contains 14 residues. The CDR3, as DNA: TGTGCCAGCAGTAAGGACAGGGTCCGGGAAAAACTGTTTTTT. Translated, it gives CASSKDRVREKLFF.

The chain combines TRBV12-5 with TRBJ2-2, with 11 bases identical to TRBD1. Germline loops: CDR1 LGHNT, CDR2 FRNRAP. CDR3 length: 17 residues. The J segment lost 4 bases and the V segment lost 1 base, leaving 5 bases of the junction unmatched. This chain's CDR3 is CASGLAPDRGLTGELFF. In DNA form, the CDR3 reads TGTGCTAGTGGTTTGGCCCCGGACAGGGGGCTCACCGGGGAGCTGTTTTTT. Full variable domain (outside the CDR3, taken from reference TRBV12-5 and TRBJ2-2): DARVTQTPRHKVTEMGQEVTMRCQPILGHNTVFWYRQTMMQGLELLAYFRNRAPLDDSGMPKDRFSAEMPDATLATLKIQPSEPRDSAVYFCASGLAPDRGLTGELFFGEGSRLTVL.

This clone has just one count. The V and J genes are TRBV5-1 and TRBJ1-2, with D unresolved. The germline gives CDR1 SGHRS, CDR2 YFSETQ. Deletions cut 0 bases from V and 7 bases from J, with 19 bases between. The CDR3 has 16 residues. The CDR3 is CASSLGSTFRVGGYTF. The CDR3, as DNA: TGCGCCAGCAGCTTGGGATCGACTTTCCGGGTGGGTGGCTACACCTTC. Combining the CDR3 with reference TRBV5-1 and TRBJ1-2 gives the whole variable domain KAGVTQTPRYLIKTRGQQVTLSCSPISGHRSVSWYQQTPGQGLQFLFEYFSETQRNKGNFPGRFSGRQFSNSRSEMNVSTLELGDSALYLCASSLGSTFRVGGYTFGSGTRLTVV.

This clone was counted once. This chain connects TRBV10-3 to TRBJ1-1, with D maybe TRBD1 (5 bases). CDR1 and CDR2 (germline): ENHRY, SYGVKD. The CDR3 is 14 residues long. The V end lost 6 bases, the J end lost 1 base, and 12 bases lay between the germline ends. The chain's CDR3 is CAIRVAGRNTEAFF. The CDR3 bases are TGTGCCATCAGAGTGGCAGGGCGGAACACTGAAGCTTTCTTT.

This clone was found once. J is TRBJ1-2 and V is TRBV7-2; D is possibly TRBD1 (5 bases). Looked up from germline, CDR1 is SGHTA and CDR2 is FQGNSA. The CDR3 is made up of 14 amino acids. V lost 2 bases and J lost 1, with 8 bases in between. Written as DNA, the CDR3 is TGTGCCAGCAGCTTACAGGGTTATAACTATGGCTACACCTTC. Protein product: CASSLQGYNYGYTF.

This chain connects TRBV6-4 to TRBJ1-3; no clear D. This CDR3 is built from 14 residues. Trimming shortened V by 3 bases and J by 5 bases, and 11 bases separated the two germline ends. CDR1 and CDR2 (germline): MRHNA, SNTAGT. This chain's CDR3 is CASSEWPGRNTIYF. The CDR3 bases are TGTGCCAGCAGTGAATGGCCCGGGAGAAACACCATATATTTT.

As to this clone: Additional DNA sequences in this sample encode the identical CDR3. J is TRBJ2-7 and V is TRBV6-5; 11 bases fit TRBD1. CDR1 and CDR2 from the germline V gene are MNHEY and SVGAGI. The CDR3 is 15 residues long. V lost 4 bases, J lost 2 bases, and 4 bases stayed unmatched. DNA for the CDR3: TGTGCCAGCAGTTCGCCGGGACAGGGGGCCTACGAGCAGTACTTC. This encodes CASSSPGQGAYEQYF.

The rearrangement joins TRBV11-3 to TRBJ2-4, with 15 positions matching TRBD2. Germline CDR1 and CDR2: SGHNT and YENEEA. This CDR3 has 15 residues. The J segment lost 7 bases and the V segment lost 4 bases, leaving 2 bases of the junction unmatched. CDR3 loop: CASSWTSGGANIQYF. CDR3 coding DNA: TGTGCCAGCAGCTGGACTAGCGGGGGGGCGAACATTCAGTACTTC.

The rearrangement uses TRBV18 and TRBJ1-5, with 9 bases fitting TRBD1. CDR1 and CDR2 (germline): KGHSH, LQKENI. This CDR3 has 15 amino acids. Trimming took 4 bases from V and 5 from J; bases not matched to a gene: 6. The CDR3 reads CASSQGQGGDQPQHF. The CDR3 DNA follows: TGTGCCAGCTCACAGGGACAGGGAGGAGATCAGCCCCAGCATTTT. The whole variable domain, filled in from reference TRBV18 and TRBJ1-5, reads NAGVMQNPRHLVRRRGQEARLRCSPMKGHSHVYWYRQLPEEGLKFMVYLQKENIIDESGMPKERFSAEFPKEGPSILRIQQVVRGDSAAYFCASSQGQGGDQPQHFGDGTRLSIL.

This sequence joins TRBV7-3 and TRBJ2-5; D possibly corresponds to TRBD1 (5 bases). Germline assignment: CDR1 SGHTA and CDR2 FQGTGA. V lost 0 bases and J 3 bases, leaving 11 bases between the germline ends. CDR3 length equals 15 residues. DNA of the CDR3: TGTGCCAGCAGCTTAACGGGGCCCATTGAAGAGACCCAGTACTTC. Translating it yields CASSLTGPIEETQYF.

The genes are TRBV24-1 and TRBJ1-1, with 9 nucleotides matching TRBD1. Germline V gene lookup returns CDR1 KGHDR and CDR2 SFDVKD. This CDR3 contains 15 residues. The junction had 4 bases not matched to a gene; V was cut back by 6 bases and J by 0 bases. DNA of the CDR3: TGTGCCACCAGTAAAACAGGGGGCATGAACACTGAAGCTTTCTTT. Translating gives CATSKTGGMNTEAFF.

The chain uses TRBV18 and TRBJ2-5; D remains ambiguous. Trimming left V 3 bases short and J 5 bases short, with 13 bases between. CDR3 length: 14 amino acids. The germline V gene encodes CDR1 KGHSH and CDR2 LQKENI. In nucleotides, the CDR3 is TGTGCCAGCTCACCCCCAGGTGGCAGGGAGACCCAGTACTTC. The encoded protein is CASSPPGGRETQYF.

V usage is TRBV30 and J usage is TRBJ1-5; no clear D gene. This CDR3 spans 13 amino acids. The V gene lost 2 bases and the J gene lost 5 bases, with 10 bases spanning the gap. Germline V gives CDR1 GTSNPN, CDR2 SVGIG (reference sequence). CDR3 sequence (DNA): TGTGCCTGGAGTCGAGATGAGGATCAGCCCCAGCATTTT. This codes for CAWSRDEDQPQHF.

The J gene is TRBJ1-5, the V gene TRBV5-1; D is perhaps TRBD1 (5 bases). V gave up 4 bases and J gave up 1 base, with 9 bases separating them. Germline V gene data show CDR1 as SGHRS and CDR2 as YFSETQ. This CDR3 is built from 14 residues. CDR3 loop: CASSPGDSNQPQHF. The CDR3 DNA follows: TGCGCCAGCAGCCCGGGGGACAGCAATCAGCCCCAGCATTTT.

V gene TRBV7-2 combines with J gene TRBJ1-3, with 7 bases matching TRBD1. The V gene end was trimmed by 1 base and the J gene end by 0 bases; junction bases not matched to a gene: 9. CDR3 length: 18 residues. The germline V gene encodes CDR1 SGHTA and CDR2 FQGNSA. The CDR3 protein is CASSLVGGTDHSGNTIYF. CDR3 sequence (DNA): TGTGCCAGCAGCTTAGTAGGGGGCACGGATCACTCTGGAAACACCATATATTTT.

This clone was observed once. V gene TRBV7-7 combines with J gene TRBJ2-5; 8 positions agree with TRBD1. This CDR3 is built from 13 residues. Per the germline V gene, CDR1 is SSHAT and CDR2 is FNYEAQ (reference sequence). The DNA of the CDR3 is TGTGCTATCCAGGGGGCCCTCCAAGAGACCCAGTACTTC. As protein: CAIQGALQETQYF.

This chain links TRBV6-2 or TRBV6-3 with TRBJ2-7; 10 bases agree with TRBD2. The J segment lost 5 bases and the V segment lost 4 bases, leaving 14 bases of the junction unmatched. Germline lookup yields CDR1 MNHEY and CDR2 SVGEGT. The CDR3 totals 17 residues. The CDR3 DNA is TGTGCCAGCAGTTTAAACGCCGTCAGCGGGAGGGCCCACGAGCAGTACTTC. Its protein is CASSLNAVSGRAHEQYF.

This chain uses TRBV6-4 with TRBJ2-5; 10 nucleotides line up with TRBD2. Germline V gives CDR1 MRHNA, CDR2 SNTAGT. Trimming at V came to 5 bases and at J to 2 bases, leaving 5 bases not matched to a gene. This CDR3 has 15 residues. CDR3 residues: CASSRSGGVQETQYF. The CDR3 DNA reads TGTGCCAGCAGTCGGAGCGGGGGGGTTCAAGAGACCCAGTACTTC.

This chain links TRBV5-4 with TRBJ2-5; 9 positions match TRBD2. There are 15 residues in the CDR3. The V and J ends lost 6 bases and 4 bases, in that order; junction bases with no gene match: 10. Per germline, CDR1 SGHNT and CDR2 YYREEE (reference sequence). CDR3 bases: TGTGCCAGCAACACCCCAGCGGGAGGCTCAGAGACCCAGTACTTC. It translates to CASNTPAGGSETQYF. Filled out from reference TRBV5-4 and TRBJ2-5, the complete variable domain reads ETGVTQSPTHLIKTRGQQVTLRCSSQSGHNTVSWYQQALGQGPQFIFQYYREEENGRGNFPPRFSGLQFPNYSSELNVNALELDDSALYLCASNTPAGGSETQYFGPGTRLLVL.

The chain couples TRBV4-1 to TRBJ2-1; D is unresolved. Germline lookup yields CDR1 MGHRA and CDR2 YSYEKL. Trimming took off 2 bases at V and 2 bases at J, with 10 bases between the two ends. CDR3 length equals 15 residues. CDR3 nucleotide sequence: TGCGCCAGCAGCCAAAGCGAGGCGACCTACAATGAGCAGTTCTTC. It encodes CASSQSEATYNEQFF.

This chain uses TRBV7-3 with TRBJ2-4; D may be TRBD2 (5 bases). The V and J ends lost 6 bases and 8 bases respectively, with 11 bases between them. The CDR3 has 12 amino acids. CDR1 is SGHTA and CDR2 is FQGTGA in the germline V gene. The CDR3 DNA is TGTGCCAGCAGACTGGACGGGGACATTCAGTACTTC. Translated, it gives CASRLDGDIQYF.

The chain employs TRBV9 and TRBJ2-1; a possible D gene is TRBD2 (7 bases). The CDR3 runs 15 residues. Trimming pared 0 bases from V and 9 bases from J, leaving 16 bases between. Germline V gene lookup returns CDR1 SGDLS and CDR2 YYNGEE. Here the CDR3 reads CASSVARGRIVEQFF. The CDR3 nucleotides read TGTGCCAGCAGCGTAGCGCGGGGGCGTATCGTTGAGCAGTTCTTC.

J is TRBJ1-2 and V is TRBV11-2; possible D gene TRBD1, 6 bases. The germline V and J ends were trimmed by 2 bases and 1 base, with 8 bases remaining between them. Per the germline V gene, CDR1 is SGHAT and CDR2 is FQNNGV. The CDR3 totals 14 residues. The CDR3 is CASSLQQGNYGYTF. The DNA for the CDR3 is TGTGCCAGCAGCTTACAACAGGGTAACTATGGCTACACCTTC.